A single T cell receptor beta chain is shown here with its context. This entry is derived from a study of blood T cell repertoires in COVID-19. At the level of the study: T cells, B-cell-depleted T cells, or PBMCs provided the cDNA or gDNA that served as material.

Per the original methods: By means of reference gene primer amplification, nucleated cell counts were estimated. TCRdb's copy holds only in-frame clones and misses some; the assay was immunoSEQ multiplex PCR. That table supplies the V and J calls and clone size; D and trimming were determined from the DNA. There are roughly 120,000 clones in the sample; more than 75% occur only once, and about 4.5% lies in the top ten. The sequence derives from a man aged 35-49 years with acute or convalescent COVID-19. What was sequenced was peripheral blood.

As DNA, the CDR3 is TGTGCCAGCAGCGAGGGACTAGCGGGGGCCTCCTACGAGCAGTACTTC. The encoded protein is CASSEGLAGASYEQYF. The gene calls are TRBV9 and TRBJ2-7; 14 bases agree with TRBD2. Losses at the gene ends were 3 bases for V and 0 bases for J; bases not matched to a gene: 2. Germline V gene lookup returns CDR1 SGDLS and CDR2 YYNGEE. The CDR3 spans 16 residues.